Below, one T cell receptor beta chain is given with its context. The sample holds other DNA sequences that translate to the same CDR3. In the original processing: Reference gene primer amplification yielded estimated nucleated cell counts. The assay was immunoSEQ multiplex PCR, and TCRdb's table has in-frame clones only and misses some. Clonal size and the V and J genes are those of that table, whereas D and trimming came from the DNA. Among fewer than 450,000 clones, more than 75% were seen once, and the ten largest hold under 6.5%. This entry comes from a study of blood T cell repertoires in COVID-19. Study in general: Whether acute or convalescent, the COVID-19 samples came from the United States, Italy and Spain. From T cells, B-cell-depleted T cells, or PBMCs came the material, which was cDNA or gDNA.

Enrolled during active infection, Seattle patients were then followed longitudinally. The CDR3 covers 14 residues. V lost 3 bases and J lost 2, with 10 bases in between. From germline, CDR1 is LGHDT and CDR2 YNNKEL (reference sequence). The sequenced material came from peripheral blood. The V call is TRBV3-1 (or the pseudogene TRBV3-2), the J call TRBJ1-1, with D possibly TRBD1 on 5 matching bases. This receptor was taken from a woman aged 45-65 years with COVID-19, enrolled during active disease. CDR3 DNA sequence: TGTGCCAGCAGCCAGGGGCAGGGTAACACTGAAGCTTTCTTT. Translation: CASSQGQGNTEAFF.